This TCR beta chain comes out of a study of regulatory T cells in long-lasting Graves disease. Study findings and constraints: Persistent Graves' patients showed less TCR diversity than newly diagnosed patients showed.

Time point meaning: newly diagnosed GD, antithyroid drugs for less than 3 months. Extracted PBMC RNA gave rise to the TCR library. From germline, CDR1 is SGDLS and CDR2 YYNGEE. After removal of 3 bases from V and 4 bases from J, the junction contained 13 bases not matched to a gene. The CDR3 length is 16 residues. Building of the TCR beta libraries involved iRepertoire HTBI primers and Arm-PCR of CDR3 regions. TCRdb independently ran MiXCR on the multiplex PCR reads; one entry per CDR3 protein. The data contain around 500,000 distinct CDR3 sequences, less than 15% of them seen just once; the ten biggest clones take up roughly 10%. This clonotype was seen only a few times. Antigen: not known. The sample was also linked to a second study, of T cells in Graves' hyperthyroidism and ophthalmopathy.

This sample comprised peripheral blood mononuclear cells (PBMCs), obtained at new diagnosis, from a patient treated with antithyroid drugs. The TCR sequence derives from a man aged 30 to 45 with Graves disease. The genes are TRBV9 and TRBJ2-7, with 7 bases identical to TRBD2. The CDR3 nucleotides read TGTGCCAGCAGCGGTGTCGAGGGCGGGAGCGGTTACGAGCAGTACTTC. Residues: CASSGVEGGSGYEQYF. Complete variable domain (other parts from reference TRBV9 and TRBJ2-7): DSGVTQTPKHLITATGQRVTLRCSPRSGDLSVYWYQQSLDQGLQFLIQYYNGEERAKGNILERFSAQQFPDLHSELNLSSLELGDSALYFCASSGVEGGSGYEQYFGPGTRLTVT.